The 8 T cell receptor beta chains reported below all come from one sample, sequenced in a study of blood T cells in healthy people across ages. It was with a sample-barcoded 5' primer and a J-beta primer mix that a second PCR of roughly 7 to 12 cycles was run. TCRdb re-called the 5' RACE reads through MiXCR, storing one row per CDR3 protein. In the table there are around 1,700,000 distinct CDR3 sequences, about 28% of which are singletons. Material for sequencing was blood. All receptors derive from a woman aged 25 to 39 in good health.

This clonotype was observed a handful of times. DNA for the CDR3: TGCGCCAGCAGCTTCGTTGTTGGAGAAGATACGCAGTATTTT. Translating it yields CASSFVVGEDTQYF. This rearrangement joins TRBV5-1 to TRBJ2-3; D gene uncertain. Trimming stripped 2 bases from V and 5 bases from J, with 12 bases between. The CDR3 consists of 14 residues. Germline-derived CDR1 and CDR2 are SGHRS and YFSETQ.

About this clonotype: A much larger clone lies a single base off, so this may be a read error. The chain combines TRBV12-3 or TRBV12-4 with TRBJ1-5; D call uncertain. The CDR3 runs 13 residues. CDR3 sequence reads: CASSRFSSQPQHF. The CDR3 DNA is TGTGCCAGCAGCAGATTTAGCAGTCAGCCCCAGCATTTT.

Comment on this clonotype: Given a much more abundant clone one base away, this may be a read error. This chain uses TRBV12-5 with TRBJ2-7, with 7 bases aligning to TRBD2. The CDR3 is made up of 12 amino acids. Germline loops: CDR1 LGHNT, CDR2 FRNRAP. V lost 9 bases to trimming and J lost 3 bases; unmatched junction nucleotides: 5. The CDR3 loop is CARGPSGYEQYF. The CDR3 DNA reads TGTGCTAGGGGTCCTAGCGGCTACGAGCAGTACTTC.

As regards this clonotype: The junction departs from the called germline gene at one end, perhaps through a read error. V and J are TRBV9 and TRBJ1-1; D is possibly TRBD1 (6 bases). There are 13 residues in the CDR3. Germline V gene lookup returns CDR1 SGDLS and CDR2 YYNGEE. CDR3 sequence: CARSWGADTEAFF. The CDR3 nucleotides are TGTGCCCGCAGTTGGGGGGCGGACACTGAAGCTTTCTTT.

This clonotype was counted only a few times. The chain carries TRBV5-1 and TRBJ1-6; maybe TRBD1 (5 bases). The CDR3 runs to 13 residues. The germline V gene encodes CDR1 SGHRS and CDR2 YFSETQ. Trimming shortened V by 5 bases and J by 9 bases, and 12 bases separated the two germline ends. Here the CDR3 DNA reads TGCGCCAGCAGGGGCAGGGAGGGTTCACCCCTCCACTTT. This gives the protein CASRGREGSPLHF.

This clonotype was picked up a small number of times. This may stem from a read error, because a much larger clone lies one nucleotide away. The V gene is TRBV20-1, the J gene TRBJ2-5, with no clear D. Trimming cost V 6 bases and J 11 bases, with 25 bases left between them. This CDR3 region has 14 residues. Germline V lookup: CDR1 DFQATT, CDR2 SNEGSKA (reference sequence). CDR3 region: CSAPSSFLYNEQYF. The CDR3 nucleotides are TGCAGTGCCCCTAGTTCCTTCCTATACAATGAGCAGTACTTC.

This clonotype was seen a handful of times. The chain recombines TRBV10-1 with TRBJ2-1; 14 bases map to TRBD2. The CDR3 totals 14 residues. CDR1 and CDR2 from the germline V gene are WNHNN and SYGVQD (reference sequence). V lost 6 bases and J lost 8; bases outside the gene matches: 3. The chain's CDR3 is CASSGTSGRDEQFF. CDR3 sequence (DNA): TGCGCCAGCAGCGGGACTAGCGGGAGAGATGAGCAGTTCTTC.

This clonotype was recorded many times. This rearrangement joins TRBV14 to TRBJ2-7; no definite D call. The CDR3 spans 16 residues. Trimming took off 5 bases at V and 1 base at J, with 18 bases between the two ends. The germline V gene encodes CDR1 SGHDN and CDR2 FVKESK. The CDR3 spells CASSTLGGLLSYEQYF. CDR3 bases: TGTGCCAGCAGCACATTGGGCGGTCTCTTATCCTACGAGCAGTACTTC.